The subject of this entry is one T cell receptor (beta chain). Donors sampled were nominally healthy, though unrecorded immune exposures were likely. This sample was taken from a study of cytomegalovirus exposure and HLA in healthy donors. 13 Jbeta primers and 60 Vbeta primers were used for the PCR. This table comes from immunoSEQ multiplex PCR, and its TCRdb copy is limited to in-frame clones, with some not included. This table has approximately 82,000 clones, 60% to 85% appearing once. This CDR3 spans 15 amino acids. The V gene lost 4 bases and the J gene lost 7 bases, with 17 bases spanning the gap. CDR1 SGHTA and CDR2 FQGTGA come from the germline V gene.

Sample: PBMCs. The TCR was taken from a man aged 40-50 years in good health and CMV-seronegative. The V gene is TRBV7-3, the J gene TRBJ1-5; no firm D call. The CDR3 protein is CASSSGRGLRQPQHF. For the CDR3, the DNA is TGTGCCAGCAGCTCAGGCCGGGGATTAAGACAGCCCCAGCATTTT.